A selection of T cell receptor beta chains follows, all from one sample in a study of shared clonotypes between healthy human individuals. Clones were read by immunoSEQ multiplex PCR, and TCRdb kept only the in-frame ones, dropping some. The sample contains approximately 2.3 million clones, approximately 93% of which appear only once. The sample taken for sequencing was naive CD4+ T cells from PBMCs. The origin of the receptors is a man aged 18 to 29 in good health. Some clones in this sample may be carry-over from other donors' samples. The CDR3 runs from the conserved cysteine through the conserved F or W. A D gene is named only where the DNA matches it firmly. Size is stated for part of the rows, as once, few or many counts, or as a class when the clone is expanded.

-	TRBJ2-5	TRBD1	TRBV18	TGTGCCAGCTCCCCCCGACAGGGTCAAGAGACCCAGTACTTC	CASSPRQGQETQYF
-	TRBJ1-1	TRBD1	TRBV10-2	TGCGCCAGCAGTGATAGGACAGGGGGCAAAATGGGCACTGAAGCTTTCTTT	CASSDRTGGKMGTEAFF
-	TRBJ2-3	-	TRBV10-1	TGCGCCAGCAGTGAGCCTGGAGCAGATACGCAGTATTTT	CASSEPGADTQYF
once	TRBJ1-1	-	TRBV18	TGTGCCAGCTCACCCACATTTTCGGGGGGGCGGAAGAACACTGAAGCTTTCTTT	CASSPTFSGGRKNTEAFF
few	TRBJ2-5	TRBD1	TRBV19	TGTGCCAGAGGACAGGGAAGGGAGACCCAGTACTTC	CARGQGRETQYF
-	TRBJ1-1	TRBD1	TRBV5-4	TGTGCCAGCAGTCAGCCGGGACAGGGAGGTAACACTGAAGCTTTCTTT	CASSQPGQGGNTEAFF
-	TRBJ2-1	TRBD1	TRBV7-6	TGTGCCAGCAGCGGCCGGGACAGGGGGAGGGTATACAATGAGCAGTTCTTC	CASSGRDRGRVYNEQFF
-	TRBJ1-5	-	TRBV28	TGTGCCAGCAGCCCGGGGGGGAGGGAAAATCAGCCCCAGCATTTT	CASSPGGRENQPQHF
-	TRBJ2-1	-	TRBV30	TGTGCCTGGGGCGTGCCCAATGAGCAGTTCTTC	CAWGVPNEQFF
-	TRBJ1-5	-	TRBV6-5	TGTGCCAGCAGTTATCGCGGTAGCAATCAGCCCCAGCATTTT	CASSYRGSNQPQHF
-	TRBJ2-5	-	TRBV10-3	TGTGCCATCAGTGACGGGGGTGGGGAGACCCAGTACTTC	CAISDGGGETQYF
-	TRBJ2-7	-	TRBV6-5	TGTGCCAGCAGCACAGGGATCGCCTACGAGCAGTACTTC	CASSTGIAYEQYF
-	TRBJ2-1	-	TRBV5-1	TGCGCCAGCAGCTTGACACTAGTGGCGGCTAATGAGCAGTTCTTC	CASSLTLVAANEQFF
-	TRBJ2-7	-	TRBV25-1	TGTGCCAGCAGTGAGTTGGGGGTAGCGAGCACCTACGAGCAGTACTTC	CASSELGVASTYEQYF
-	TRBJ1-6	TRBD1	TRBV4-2	TGTGCCAGCAGCCAATCGTTTAGGACGACAGGGAGTAATTCACCCCTCCACTTT	CASSQSFRTTGSNSPLHF
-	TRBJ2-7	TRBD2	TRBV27	TGTGCCAGCGCTTCACCCAGGCTAGCGGGAGGGTACGAGCAGTACTTC	CASASPRLAGGYEQYF
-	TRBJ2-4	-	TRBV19	TGTGCCAGTAAGACGGAGGTAGCCAAAAACATTCAGTACTTC	CASKTEVAKNIQYF
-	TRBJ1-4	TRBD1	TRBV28	TGTGCCAGCGCGTCCGGGACAGGGCTGTTTTTT	CASASGTGLFF
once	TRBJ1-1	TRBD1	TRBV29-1	TGCAGCGTTAATAGGCAGGGGGCCATTACTGAAGCTTTCTTT	CSVNRQGAITEAFF
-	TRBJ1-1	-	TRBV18	TGTGCCAGCTCACCACGGGAGAACACTGAAGCTTTCTTT	CASSPRENTEAFF
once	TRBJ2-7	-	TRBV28	TGTGCCAGCAGATACCCGGGACAACACACCTCCTACGAGCAGTACTTC	CASRYPGQHTSYEQYF
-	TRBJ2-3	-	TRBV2	TGTGCCAGCAGTGAATATGGAGATACGCAGTATTTT	CASSEYGDTQYF
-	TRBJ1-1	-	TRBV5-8	TGTGCCAGCAGCTTGGCAACTGAAGCTTTCTTT	CASSLATEAFF
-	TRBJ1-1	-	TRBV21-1	TGTGCCAGCAGGATTGCACCGGGACAGGGGGCGTTTTTGAACACTGAAGCTTTCTTT	CASRIAPGQGAFLNTEAFF
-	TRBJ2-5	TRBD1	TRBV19	TGTGCCAGTAGTGCAGCCGGGACAGGGGGCTGGGAGACCCAGTACTTC	CASSAAGTGGWETQYF
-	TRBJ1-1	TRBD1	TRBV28	TGTGCCAGCAGTTCCTCGACAGGGGGAAGACAAGCTTTCTTT	CASSSSTGGRQAFF